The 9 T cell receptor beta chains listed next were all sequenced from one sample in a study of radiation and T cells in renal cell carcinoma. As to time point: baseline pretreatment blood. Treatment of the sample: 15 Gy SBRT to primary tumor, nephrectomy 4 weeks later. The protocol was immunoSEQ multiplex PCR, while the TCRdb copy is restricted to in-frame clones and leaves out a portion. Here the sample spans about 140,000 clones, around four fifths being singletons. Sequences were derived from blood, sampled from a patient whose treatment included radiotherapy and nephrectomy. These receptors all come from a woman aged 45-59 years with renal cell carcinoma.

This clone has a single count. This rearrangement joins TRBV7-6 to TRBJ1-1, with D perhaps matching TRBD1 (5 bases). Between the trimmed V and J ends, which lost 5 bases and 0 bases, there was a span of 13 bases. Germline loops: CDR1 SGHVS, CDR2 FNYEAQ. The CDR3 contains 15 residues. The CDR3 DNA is TGTGCCAGCAGCCCGTTGAGGGGAGTGAACACTGAAGCTTTCTTT. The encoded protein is CASSPLRGVNTEAFF.

This CDR3 reads CASTPPGITRTEAFF. The CDR3 DNA reads TGTGCCAGCACCCCCCCTGGGATTACGAGGACTGAAGCTTTCTTT. This chain links TRBV6-5 with TRBJ1-1, with D hard to call. V shed 7 bases and J shed 5 bases, with 20 bases lying between them. The germline V gene encodes CDR1 MNHEY and CDR2 SVGAGI. The CDR3 runs to 15 residues.

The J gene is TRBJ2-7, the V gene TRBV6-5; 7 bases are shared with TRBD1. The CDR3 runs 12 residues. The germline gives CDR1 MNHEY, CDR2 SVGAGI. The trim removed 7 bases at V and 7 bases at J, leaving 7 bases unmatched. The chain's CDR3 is CASIRQGTEQYF. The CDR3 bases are TGTGCCAGCATCAGACAGGGAACAGAGCAGTACTTC.

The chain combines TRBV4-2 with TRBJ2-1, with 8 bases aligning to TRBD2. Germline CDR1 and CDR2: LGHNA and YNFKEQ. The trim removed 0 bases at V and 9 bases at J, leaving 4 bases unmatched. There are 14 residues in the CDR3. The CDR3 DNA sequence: TGTGCCAGCAGCCAAGATGGCCGGGAGGGTGAGCAGTTCTTC. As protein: CASSQDGREGEQFF.

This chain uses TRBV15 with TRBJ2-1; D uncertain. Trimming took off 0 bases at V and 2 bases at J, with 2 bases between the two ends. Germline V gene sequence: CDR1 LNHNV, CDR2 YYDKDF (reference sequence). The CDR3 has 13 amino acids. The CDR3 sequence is CATSRDPYNEQFF. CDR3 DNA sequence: TGTGCCACCAGCAGAGATCCCTACAATGAGCAGTTCTTC.

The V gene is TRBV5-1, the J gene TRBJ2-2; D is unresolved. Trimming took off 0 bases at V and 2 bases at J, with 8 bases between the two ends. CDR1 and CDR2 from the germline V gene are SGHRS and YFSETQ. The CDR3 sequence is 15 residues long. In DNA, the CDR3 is TGCGCCAGCAGCTTGGGTGGCGGCAACACCGGGGAGCTGTTTTTT. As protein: CASSLGGGNTGELFF. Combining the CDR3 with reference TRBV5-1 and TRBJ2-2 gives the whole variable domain KAGVTQTPRYLIKTRGQQVTLSCSPISGHRSVSWYQQTPGQGLQFLFEYFSETQRNKGNFPGRFSGRQFSNSRSEMNVSTLELGDSALYLCASSLGGGNTGELFFGEGSRLTVL.

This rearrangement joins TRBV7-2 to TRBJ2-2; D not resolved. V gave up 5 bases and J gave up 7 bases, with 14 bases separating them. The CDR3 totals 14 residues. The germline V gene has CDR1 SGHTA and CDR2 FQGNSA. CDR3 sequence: CASSLKTADGELFF. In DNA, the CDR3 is TGTGCCAGCAGCCTAAAAACGGCAGACGGGGAGCTGTTTTTT.

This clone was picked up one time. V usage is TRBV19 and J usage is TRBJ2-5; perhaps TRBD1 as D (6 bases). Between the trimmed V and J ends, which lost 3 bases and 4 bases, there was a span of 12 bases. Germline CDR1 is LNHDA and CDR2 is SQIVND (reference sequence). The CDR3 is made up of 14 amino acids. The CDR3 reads CASSIQGFVETQYF. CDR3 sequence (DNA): TGTGCCAGTAGTATCCAGGGGTTTGTAGAGACCCAGTACTTC.

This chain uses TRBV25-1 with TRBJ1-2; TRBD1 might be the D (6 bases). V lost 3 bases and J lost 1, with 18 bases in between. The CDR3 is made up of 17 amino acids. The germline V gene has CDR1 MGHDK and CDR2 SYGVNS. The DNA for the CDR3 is TGTGCCAGCAGTGATGCGGGCGCAGGGGCGCGTAACTATGGCTACACCTTC. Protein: CASSDAGAGARNYGYTF.